This T cell receptor (beta chain) was sequenced for a study of cytomegalovirus exposure and HLA in healthy donors. Overall study results and limits: Serostatus for CMV was the only available immune exposure information. According to the study, 160 or so TCR beta chains were cytomegalovirus-associated.

Researchers ran the PCR with 60 Vbeta and 13 Jbeta primers. This table comes from immunoSEQ multiplex PCR, and its TCRdb copy is limited to in-frame clones, with some not included. The table records 50,000 to 65,000 clones, roughly 80% of them present only once. V shed 1 base, J shed 10 bases, and the junction held 3 bases outside the gene matches. Germline CDR1 is LGHNA and CDR2 is YSLEER. The CDR3 loop spans 14 amino acids. Points on this clone: Its antigen remains unknown.

The sequenced material came from PBMCs. The sequence came from a woman in her 40s in good health and CMV-seropositive. The gene calls are TRBV4-3 and TRBJ1-6; 8 bases align to TRBD1. The CDR3 nucleotides read TGCGCCAGCAGCCAAGGGACAGGGAGGTCACCCCTCCACTTT. Amino acids: CASSQGTGRSPLHF.